These 31 T cell receptor beta chains originate from one sample sequenced in a study of T-cell reconstitution after alpha-beta-depleted transplantation in children. Unique molecular identifiers featured in how the TCRbeta library was prepared. Each CDR3 protein gets one entry after TCRdb re-called the PCR reads with MiXCR. The table lists around 380,000 distinct CDR3 sequences, roughly a tenth of them singletons. The material was PBMCs from the stem cell graft donor, obtained from the stem cell graft. Receptors originate from a human donor who donated a stem cell graft to a child with acute myeloid leukemia.

The chain uses TRBV12-3 or TRBV12-4 and TRBJ2-1, with D possibly matching TRBD2 (6 bases). The CDR3 spans 12 residues. Deletions cut 7 bases from V and 8 bases from J, with 12 bases between. In DNA form, the CDR3 reads TGTGCCAGCACCTTCTGGGGGGATGAGCAGTTCTTC. Protein: CASTFWGDEQFF.

The chain is built from TRBV29-1 and TRBJ2-1; maybe TRBD1 (5 bases). Per germline, CDR1 SQVTM and CDR2 ANQGSEA. Trimming stripped 6 bases from V and 4 bases from J, with 7 bases between. The CDR3 totals 11 residues. CDR3 in amino acids: CSVYRYNEQFF. In DNA form, the CDR3 reads TGCAGCGTATACAGGTACAATGAGCAGTTCTTC.

The sample holds many counts of this clonotype. The chain joins TRBV6-1 to TRBJ2-2; TRBD2 matches at 10 bases. This CDR3 is built from 16 residues. V trimming: 5 bases; J trimming: 1 base; junction bases outside the gene matches: 4. Germline assignment: CDR1 MNHNS and CDR2 SASEGT. For the CDR3, the DNA is TGTGCCAGCAGTAGGCTAGCGGGGGAGAACACCGGGGAGCTGTTTTTT. It specifies CASSRLAGENTGELFF.

The chain is built from TRBV29-1 and TRBJ1-2; D uncertain. V gave up 4 bases and J gave up 6 bases, with 15 bases separating them. Germline CDR1 and CDR2: SQVTM and ANQGSEA. The CDR3 is made up of 13 amino acids. The CDR3 sequence: CSVGVPPDHGYTF. The CDR3 bases are TGCAGCGTTGGAGTACCCCCGGATCATGGCTACACCTTC.

This chain joins TRBV6-6 and TRBJ1-1; 9 nucleotides align to TRBD1. CDR3 length equals 13 residues. The V segment lost 5 bases and the J segment 3 bases; nucleotides outside the gene matches: 1. CDR1 and CDR2 (germline): MNHNY, SVGAGI (reference sequence). The CDR3 reads CASSGTGHTEAFF. DNA for the CDR3: TGTGCCAGCAGTGGGACAGGGCACACTGAAGCTTTCTTT.

This clonotype turned up a few times. This chain links TRBV7-2 with TRBJ2-2; no reliable D call. The CDR3 length is 13 residues. V was pared by 1 base and J by 6 bases, with 6 bases between. Germline V gene lookup returns CDR1 SGHTA and CDR2 FQGNSA. As DNA, the CDR3 is TGTGCCAGCAGCTTAGGCTACGCCGGGGAGCTGTTTTTT. Its translation is CASSLGYAGELFF.

CDR3 protein: CASSLSQSNEKLFF. The DNA for the CDR3 is TGTGCCAGCAGCTTGTCACAGTCAAATGAAAAACTGTTTTTT. V is TRBV5-5 and J is TRBJ1-4, with D unclear. Trimming shortened V by 1 base and J by 5 bases, and 9 bases separated the two germline ends. Germline loops: CDR1 SGHKS, CDR2 YYEKEE (reference sequence). The CDR3 length is 14 residues.

There are a few counts of this clonotype. A much larger clone sits a single nucleotide away, making a read error possible. This chain joins TRBV5-1 and TRBJ1-5, with a possible D match to TRBD1 (6 bases). There are 15 residues in the CDR3. The germline V gene encodes CDR1 SGHRS and CDR2 YFSETQ. CDR3 region: CSSSLAGVGNQPQHF. The CDR3 region has the DNA TGCTCCAGCAGCTTGGCAGGGGTCGGCAATCAGCCCCAGCATTTT.

This clonotype was seen repeatedly, ten times or more. The J gene is TRBJ2-3, the V gene TRBV5-1; 11 bases agree with TRBD1. Per the germline V gene, CDR1 is SGHRS and CDR2 is YFSETQ. With 4 bases clipped from V and 4 bases from J, the junction kept 2 bases outside the gene matches. This CDR3 is 14 amino acids long. Here the CDR3 DNA reads TGCGCCAGCAGCCGGACAGGGGGCGCAGATACGCAGTATTTT. It is translated as CASSRTGGADTQYF.

This clonotype was recorded a few times. The J gene is TRBJ2-3, the V gene TRBV5-6; weak D call: TRBD2 (6 bases). Trimming cost V 1 base and J 3 bases, with 18 bases left between them. Germline CDR1 and CDR2: SGHDT and YYEEEE. The length of the CDR3 is 17 residues. The DNA of the CDR3 is TGTGCCAGCAGCTTGCCAGGGAGTTGGGAGGCAACAGATACGCAGTATTTT. This codes for CASSLPGSWEATDTQYF.

This clonotype has more than one count but fewer than ten. The chain employs TRBV24-1 and TRBJ2-1, with a possible D match to TRBD1 (5 bases). Trimming stripped 2 bases from V and 7 bases from J, with 11 bases between. Germline-derived CDR1 and CDR2 are KGHDR and SFDVKD. The CDR3 has 14 amino acids. Written as DNA, the CDR3 is TGTGCCACCAGTGATTCTCAGGGTTTTAATGAGCAGTTCTTC. Its protein is CATSDSQGFNEQFF.

The chain links TRBV5-5 to TRBJ1-4, with TRBD1 matching over 7 bases. The CDR3 sequence is 16 residues long. J was trimmed by 1 base and V by 1 base; bases with no gene match: 4. Germline CDR1 SGHKS, CDR2 YYEKEE (reference sequence). In DNA form, the CDR3 reads TGTGCCAGCAGCTTGAACAGACAGGGAACTAATGAAAAACTGTTTTTT. Encoded protein: CASSLNRQGTNEKLFF.

This clonotype was observed a handful of times. This chain links TRBV30 with TRBJ2-1; tentative D call: TRBD2 (5 bases). The CDR3 has 15 amino acids. Germline V gene lookup returns CDR1 GTSNPN and CDR2 SVGIG (reference sequence). The V end lost 3 bases, the J end lost 0 bases, and 12 bases lay between the germline ends. The CDR3 DNA follows: TGTGCCTGGAGGAGAGGGTCCAGCTCCTACAATGAGCAGTTCTTC. Translated: CAWRRGSSSYNEQFF. Variable domain in full (rest from reference TRBV30 and TRBJ2-1): SQTIHQWPATLVQPVGSPLSLECTVEGTSNPNLYWYRQAAGRGLQLLFYSVGIGQISSEVPQNLSASRPQDRQFILSSKKLLLSDSGFYLCAWRRGSSSYNEQFFGPGTRLTVL.

This chain joins TRBV27 and TRBJ2-7; 7 positions match TRBD2. This CDR3 spans 16 amino acids. V was clipped by 3 bases and J by 8 bases; unmatched bases: 16. Germline V gene data show CDR1 as MNHEY and CDR2 as SMNVEV (reference sequence). The CDR3 is CASSFSLAEFTRKQYF. In DNA form, the CDR3 reads TGTGCCAGCAGTTTTAGTCTAGCGGAGTTCACTAGGAAGCAGTACTTC.

V is TRBV12-3 or TRBV12-4 and J is TRBJ1-2; maybe TRBD1 (6 bases). The V gene lost 5 bases and the J gene lost 7 bases, with 17 bases spanning the gap. The CDR3 contains 14 residues. The CDR3 region is CASSLNTGILGYTF. The CDR3 nucleotides are TGTGCCAGCAGTCTAAACACAGGGATCCTTGGCTACACCTTC.

This chain links TRBV24-1 with TRBJ2-5; D is possibly TRBD2 (5 bases). V was cut by 4 bases and J by 4 bases, with 12 bases left in between. Germline CDR1 is KGHDR and CDR2 is SFDVKD. This CDR3 has 14 amino acids. DNA for the CDR3: TGTGCCACCAGTGAATCCGGGATCTTAGAGACCCAGTACTTC. Translated: CATSESGILETQYF.

The chain has TRBV29-1 and TRBJ2-1; D unresolved. Trimming stripped 2 bases from V and 5 bases from J, with 10 bases between. The germline V gene has CDR1 SQVTM and CDR2 ANQGSEA. This CDR3 contains 13 residues. CDR3 in DNA: TGCAGCGTTGAACCACTACCGGACAATGAGCAGTTCTTC. The encoded protein is CSVEPLPDNEQFF.

The rearrangement links TRBV18 to TRBJ2-1; perhaps D is TRBD1 or TRBD2 (5 bases each). V was cut by 3 bases and J by 6 bases, with 9 bases left in between. CDR3 size: 13 residues. Germline V gives CDR1 KGHSH, CDR2 LQKENI. CDR3 in DNA: TGTGCCAGCTCACCGGGGACGTTCAATGAGCAGTTCTTC. It specifies CASSPGTFNEQFF.

The sample holds a few counts of this clonotype. V and J are TRBV7-3 and TRBJ1-5, with a weak D call TRBD1 (5 bases). This CDR3 comprises 15 residues. The V gene's germline CDR1 is SGHTA and CDR2 FQGTGA. Trimming stripped 1 base from V and 5 bases from J, with 12 bases between. The CDR3, as DNA: TGTGCCAGCAGCTTAATGGGGGGTTCGGATCAGCCCCAGCATTTT. Translated, it gives CASSLMGGSDQPQHF.

The V gene is TRBV6-1, the J gene TRBJ2-6; unclear D gene. The germline V and J ends were trimmed by 10 bases and 0 bases, with 10 bases remaining between them. Looked up from germline, CDR1 is MNHNS and CDR2 is SASEGT. This CDR3 spans 14 amino acids. The CDR3 DNA reads TGTGCCACCCCTGGGGACTCTGGGGCCAACGTCCTGACTTTC. It codes for CATPGDSGANVLTF.

The genes are TRBV10-3 and TRBJ2-3, with TRBD2 matching over 13 bases. V shed 3 bases, J shed 11 bases, and the junction held 5 bases outside the gene matches. Per the germline V gene, CDR1 is ENHRY and CDR2 is SYGVKD. This CDR3 region has 14 residues. The CDR3 sequence is CAISEGLAGAMQYF. CDR3 bases: TGTGCCATCAGTGAAGGACTAGCGGGGGCCATGCAGTATTTT.

The chain couples TRBV5-1 to TRBJ2-3; D call uncertain. CDR1 SGHRS and CDR2 YFSETQ come from the germline V gene. The ends were cut back, 4 bases at V and 2 bases at J, with 11 bases in the middle. This CDR3 is built from 14 residues. CDR3 residues: CASSLGFNTDTQYF. The CDR3 DNA follows: TGCGCCAGCAGCCTGGGCTTTAACACAGATACGCAGTATTTT.

V and J are TRBV5-1 and TRBJ2-3, with 9 bases aligning to TRBD1. The CDR3 contains 14 residues. V gave up 3 bases and J gave up 5 bases; unmatched junction bases: 4. In germline, CDR1 is SGHRS, CDR2 YFSETQ. DNA for the CDR3: TGCGCCAGCAGCTGGGACAGGGTGGTAGATACGCAGTATTTT. This encodes CASSWDRVVDTQYF. Full variable domain (rest looked up from reference TRBV5-1 and TRBJ2-3): KAGVTQTPRYLIKTRGQQVTLSCSPISGHRSVSWYQQTPGQGLQFLFEYFSETQRNKGNFPGRFSGRQFSNSRSEMNVSTLELGDSALYLCASSWDRVVDTQYFGPGTRLTVL.

This clonotype was seen at least ten times. The chain links TRBV10-3 to TRBJ2-5, with unresolved D. CDR1 is ENHRY and CDR2 is SYGVKD in the germline V gene. CDR3 length: 11 residues. Trimming shortened V by 3 bases and J by 4 bases, and 3 bases separated the two germline ends. The CDR3 is CAISDSETQYF. The DNA of the CDR3 is TGTGCCATCAGTGACTCAGAGACCCAGTACTTC.

This clonotype appeared a few times. This sequence joins TRBV11-2 and TRBJ2-5; TRBD2 matches at 14 bases. Trimming removed 5 bases from V and 0 bases from J; junction bases left unmatched: 8. This CDR3 contains 18 residues. Germline lookup yields CDR1 SGHAT and CDR2 FQNNGV. The CDR3 DNA follows: TGTGCCAGCAGCCTCGGACTAGCGGGGGGACTGTACCAAGAGACCCAGTACTTC. Protein sequence: CASSLGLAGGLYQETQYF.

This clonotype was recorded a few times. The chain carries TRBV6-4 and TRBJ2-5; D perhaps matches TRBD2 (6 bases). This CDR3 contains 21 residues. V was pared by 0 bases and J by 3 bases, with 29 bases between. CDR1 and CDR2 from the germline V gene are MRHNA and SNTAGT. In DNA, the CDR3 is TGTGCCAGCAGTGACTCAAAAGGTGCGGGGCAGCCAACACCATATGAAGAGACCCAGTACTTC. This encodes CASSDSKGAGQPTPYEETQYF.

This clonotype came up a few times. The CDR3 nucleotides read TGCGCCAGCAGAAGACAGGAGGAGACCCAGTACTTC. Amino acids: CASRRQEETQYF. This sequence joins TRBV5-1 and TRBJ2-5; possibly TRBD1 for D (6 bases). V was pared by 5 bases and J by 5 bases, with 10 bases between. In germline, CDR1 is SGHRS, CDR2 YFSETQ. CDR3 length: 12 amino acids.

This clonotype was found a few times. The chain is built from TRBV5-1 and TRBJ1-1; no definite D call. The CDR3 totals 13 residues. Germline CDR1 is SGHRS and CDR2 is YFSETQ. Trimming took 6 bases from V and 3 from J, leaving 12 bases between them. This CDR3 reads CASTFGVDTEAFF. CDR3 bases: TGCGCCAGCACCTTCGGGGTGGACACTGAAGCTTTCTTT.

The chain has TRBV18 and TRBJ1-2, with TRBD1 matching 10 bases. Unmatched junction bases numbered 5, after V lost 0 bases and J lost 4 bases. CDR1 is KGHSH, CDR2 LQKENI, per germline. CDR3 length equals 16 residues. The CDR3 loop is CASSPPGTGDRYGYTF. The CDR3 bases are TGTGCCAGCTCACCACCCGGGACAGGGGACCGCTATGGCTACACCTTC.

The chain joins TRBV29-1 to TRBJ1-1; a possible D gene is TRBD1 (5 bases). From germline, CDR1 is SQVTM and CDR2 ANQGSEA. V lost 6 bases, J lost 3 bases, and 14 bases lay in between. The CDR3 is 13 amino acids. CDR3 in DNA: TGCAGCGTATCAGACCAGGGTGACACTGAAGCTTTCTTT. It yields the protein CSVSDQGDTEAFF.

This clonotype has at least ten counts. V usage is TRBV16 and J usage is TRBJ1-1; D remains unclear. Germline CDR1 KGHSY, CDR2 FQNENV. The CDR3 covers 14 residues. Trimming left V 0 bases short and J 4 bases short, with 9 bases between. This CDR3 is CASSQSGWATEAFF. DNA of the CDR3: TGTGCCAGCAGCCAATCAGGTTGGGCCACTGAAGCTTTCTTT. Looking up the rest from reference TRBV16 and TRBJ1-1 gives the full variable domain: GEEVAQTPKHLVRGEGQKAKLYCAPIKGHSYVFWYQQVLKNEFKFLISFQNENVFDETGMPKERFSAKCLPNSPCSLEIQATKLEDSAVYFCASSQSGWATEAFFGQGTRLTVV.